A single T cell receptor (beta chain) is shown here with its context. The data stem from a study of blood T cell repertoires in COVID-19. Overall study: PBMCs, B-cell-depleted T cells, or T cells provided the cDNA or gDNA that made up the material.

As originally analysed: Using reference gene primer amplification, nucleated cell counts were estimated. Profiled with immunoSEQ multiplex PCR; TCRdb holds only in-frame clones, not every one. D and trimming come from the DNA, and the V and J calls and clone size come from that table. The sample holds about 89,000 clones; approximately 89% are singletons and the top ten take over 0.35%. Germline CDR1 and CDR2: SGHRS and YFSETQ. The V gene lost 1 base and the J gene lost 2 bases, with 10 bases spanning the gap. The CDR3 is made up of 15 amino acids. This TCR came from a man in his sixties with acute or convalescent COVID-19. The gene calls are TRBV5-1 and TRBJ2-1; maybe TRBD2 (6 bases). The material sequenced was peripheral blood. The CDR3 protein is CASSLKGGTYNEQFF. The CDR3 DNA follows: TGCGCCAGCAGCTTGAAGGGAGGTACCTACAATGAGCAGTTCTTC.